The 18 T cell receptor beta chains below were found in one sample sequenced in a study of blood T cell repertoires in COVID-19. Assay: immunoSEQ multiplex PCR; the TCRdb copy retains only in-frame clones and omits some. The sample comprises 350,000 to 450,000 clones, 85% to 90% of which are singletons, and 1% to 1.3% rests with the top ten. Sequencing was done on a sample of PBMCs or T cells enriched from blood (not recorded which). These receptor sequences come from a man younger than 45 who had recovered from COVID-19.

The rearrangement uses TRBV5-5 and TRBJ1-2; 8 positions match TRBD1. CDR3 length: 14 amino acids. CDR1 SGHKS and CDR2 YYEKEE come from the germline V gene (reference sequence). Unmatched junction bases numbered 2, after V lost 0 bases and J lost 4 bases. The CDR3: CASSLVGQVYGYTF. DNA of the CDR3: TGTGCCAGCAGCTTGGTGGGACAGGTCTATGGCTACACCTTC.

In this sample, this clone turned up a few times. This rearrangement joins TRBV4-1 to TRBJ1-4, with 9 bases fitting TRBD1. Germline values: CDR1 MGHRA, CDR2 YSYEKL. The length of the CDR3 is 16 residues. V trimming: 1 base; J trimming: 7 bases; junction bases outside the gene matches: 7. The CDR3 protein is CASSQGAGQGIEKLFF. The CDR3 coding sequence is TGCGCCAGCAGCCAAGGCGCAGGACAGGGGATTGAAAAACTGTTTTTT.

J is TRBJ1-2 and V is TRBV29-1; TRBD1 aligns across 10 bases. V shed 3 bases and J 4 bases; nucleotides not matched to a gene: 5. This CDR3 has 14 residues. Looked up from germline, CDR1 is SQVTM and CDR2 is ANQGSEA. The CDR3 nucleotides read TGCAGCGTTGAGAGGGGGACAGGGGTCTATGGCTACACCTTC. Translating it yields CSVERGTGVYGYTF.

The sample holds a few counts of this clone. This same CDR3 is encoded by further DNA sequences in the sample. The J gene is TRBJ1-5, the V gene TRBV27; no reliable D call. In germline, CDR1 is MNHEY, CDR2 SMNVEV (reference sequence). V lost 3 bases and J lost 6, with 6 bases in between. The CDR3 sequence is 12 residues long. In DNA, the CDR3 is TGTGCCAGCAGTTTTAGAGGTCAGCCCCAGCATTTT. It translates to CASSFRGQPQHF.

The chain couples TRBV3-1 (or the pseudogene TRBV3-2) to TRBJ2-2; TRBD2 matches at 8 bases. With 1 base clipped from V and 2 bases from J, the junction kept 6 bases outside the gene matches. The CDR3 sequence is 17 residues long. Germline CDR1 reads LGHDT; CDR2 reads YNNKEL (reference sequence). The chain's CDR3 is CASSQVTSGKNTGELFF. CDR3 DNA sequence: TGTGCCAGCAGCCAAGTTACTAGCGGAAAAAACACCGGGGAGCTGTTTTTT.

The chain uses TRBV18 and TRBJ2-2; 8 nucleotides agree with TRBD1. The CDR3 runs 14 residues. V dropped 9 bases and J dropped 0; count of bases not matched to a gene: 3. The germline V gene has CDR1 KGHSH and CDR2 LQKENI. The CDR3 loop is CASSDRANTGELFF. CDR3 DNA sequence: TGTGCCAGTTCGGACAGGGCGAACACCGGGGAGCTGTTTTTT.

The rearrangement uses TRBV7-9 and TRBJ2-2; 9 bases map to TRBD2. The CDR3 contains 15 residues. After removal of 4 bases from V and 6 bases from J, the junction contained 6 bases not matched to a gene. Per the germline V gene, CDR1 is SEHNR and CDR2 is FQNEAQ (reference sequence). CDR3 sequence reads: CASSWAGGPSGELFF. The CDR3 coding sequence is TGTGCCAGCAGCTGGGCGGGAGGGCCCTCCGGGGAGCTGTTTTTT.

This clone was seen just once. The J gene is TRBJ1-1, the V gene TRBV27; 7 nucleotides line up with TRBD1. Germline CDR1 reads MNHEY; CDR2 reads SMNVEV (reference sequence). The CDR3 totals 11 residues. With 6 bases clipped from V and 10 bases from J, the junction kept 5 bases outside the gene matches. The chain's CDR3 is CASRRTGRAFF. The CDR3 DNA is TGTGCCAGCAGACGGACAGGACGAGCTTTCTTT.

The rearrangement links TRBV5-1 to TRBJ1-1; 7 bases match TRBD1. In germline, CDR1 is SGHRS, CDR2 YFSETQ. J was trimmed by 4 bases and V by 0 bases; bases with no gene match: 6. The CDR3 totals 15 residues. This CDR3 reads CASSLARQGPTEAFF. The CDR3 DNA sequence: TGCGCCAGCAGCTTGGCCAGACAGGGACCCACTGAAGCTTTCTTT.

The CDR3 here is CATSRDPGGDTQYF. The CDR3 DNA is TGTGCCACCAGCCGGGACCCAGGAGGGGATACGCAGTATTTT. The gene calls are TRBV24-1 and TRBJ2-3; a possible D gene is TRBD2 (6 bases). CDR3 length equals 14 residues. Germline V lookup: CDR1 KGHDR, CDR2 SFDVKD. V was trimmed by 7 bases and J by 6 bases, leaving 16 bases between them.

The chain links TRBV7-2 to TRBJ2-1; 14 bases are a match to TRBD2. This CDR3 region has 15 residues. The ends lost 8 bases at V and 6 bases at J; junction bases unmatched: 6. Germline V gives CDR1 SGHTA, CDR2 FQGNSA. The CDR3 loop reads CASGGLAGAPNEQFF. CDR3 DNA sequence: TGTGCCAGCGGGGGACTAGCGGGAGCCCCCAATGAGCAGTTCTTC.

The rearrangement uses TRBV6-5 and TRBJ2-7, with 7 nucleotides matching TRBD1. CDR3 length: 15 residues. CDR1 is MNHEY, CDR2 SVGAGI, per germline. V shed 0 bases, J shed 7 bases, and the junction held 9 bases outside the gene matches. The CDR3 sequence: CASSYSGGFLGEQYF. The CDR3 DNA reads as TGTGCCAGCAGTTACTCAGGGGGCTTCCTGGGGGAGCAGTACTTC.

There are a few counts of this clone. The chain employs TRBV18 and TRBJ2-5; D is perhaps TRBD1 (6 bases). Germline V gene sequence: CDR1 KGHSH, CDR2 LQKENI. The length of the CDR3 is 16 residues. V lost 3 bases, J lost 5 bases, and 19 bases lay in between. CDR3 sequence reads: CASSPTRGIASETQYF. The CDR3 DNA reads as TGTGCCAGCTCACCGACCAGGGGTATAGCTTCGGAGACCCAGTACTTC.

The V call is TRBV12-3 or TRBV12-4, the J call TRBJ2-1, with a possible D match to TRBD2 (6 bases). This CDR3 has 13 amino acids. The CDR3 DNA sequence: TGTGCTTCGTGTGATAGCGGATACAATGAGCAGTTCTTC. Translating it yields CASCDSGYNEQFF.

This chain links TRBV6-5 with TRBJ2-5; a possible D gene is TRBD2 (6 bases). Trimming removed 2 bases from V and 5 bases from J, with 15 bases in between. The CDR3 has 15 residues. Germline CDR1 reads MNHEY; CDR2 reads SVGAGI. CDR3 nucleotide sequence: TGTGCCAGCAGTTACACACTAGCTCCTCCGGAGACCCAGTACTTC. Protein sequence: CASSYTLAPPETQYF.

The J gene is TRBJ2-7, the V gene TRBV7-6, with 12 bases that match TRBD1. CDR1 is SGHVS and CDR2 is FNYEAQ in the germline V gene. This CDR3 contains 15 residues. V lost 5 bases and J lost 5; bases outside the gene matches: 7. For the CDR3, the DNA is TGTGCCAGCAGCGACCCTGGGACAGGGGGCGACGAGCAGTACTTC. Translating it yields CASSDPGTGGDEQYF.

This chain joins TRBV5-5 and TRBJ1-6, with TRBD1 as a possible D gene (5 bases). The CDR3 spans 16 residues. Trimming took off 1 base at V and 5 bases at J, with 13 bases between the two ends. Germline CDR1 and CDR2: SGHKS and YYEKEE (reference sequence). This chain's CDR3 is CASSLLSGLDNSPLHF. In nucleotides, the CDR3 is TGTGCCAGCAGCTTGCTGTCAGGGTTGGATAATTCACCCCTCCACTTT. The full variable domain, completed using reference TRBV5-5 and TRBJ1-6, is DAGVTQSPTHLIKTRGQQVTLRCSPISGHKSVSWYQQVLGQGPQFIFQYYEKEERGRGNFPDRFSARQFPNYSSELNVNALLLGDSALYLCASSLLSGLDNSPLHFGNGTRLTVT.

The chain links TRBV19 to TRBJ1-6; no clear D. This CDR3 is built from 13 residues. The germline V gene encodes CDR1 LNHDA and CDR2 SQIVND (reference sequence). V lost 5 bases and J 7 bases, leaving 9 bases between the germline ends. In nucleotides, the CDR3 is TGTGCCAGTAGTTCTCTCGGGAATTCACCCCTCCACTTT. Translating gives CASSSLGNSPLHF.